The T cell receptor (beta chain) described here comes from a study of shared clonotypes between healthy human individuals. Points from the study as a whole: Only blood was sampled, and tissue TCR repertoires likely differ from blood ones.

The authors sequenced unsorted PBMC DNA on ten immunoSEQ deep assay plates. TCRdb's copy holds only in-frame clones and misses some; the assay was immunoSEQ multiplex PCR. The sample records some 96,000 clones, around 43% being singletons. All the donors were Caucasian adults who lived in Nashville, Tennessee. Germline V lookup: CDR1 GTSNPN, CDR2 SVGIG (reference sequence). This CDR3 region has 13 residues. V was pared by 8 bases and J by 0 bases, with 11 bases between. About this clone: Its antigen remains unknown.

The gene calls are TRBV30 and TRBJ2-1; D remains unclear. The clonotype was recovered from a middle-aged woman in good health. Some clones in this sample may be carry-over from other donors' samples. Sequencing was done on a sample of PBMCs. The CDR3 here is CARRLGSYNEQFF. The CDR3 DNA is TGTGCCCGTAGACTGGGCTCCTACAATGAGCAGTTCTTC. Supplemented by reference TRBV30 and TRBJ2-1, the full variable domain reads SQTIHQWPATLVQPVGSPLSLECTVEGTSNPNLYWYRQAAGRGLQLLFYSVGIGQISSEVPQNLSASRPQDRQFILSSKKLLLSDSGFYLCARRLGSYNEQFFGPGTRLTVL.